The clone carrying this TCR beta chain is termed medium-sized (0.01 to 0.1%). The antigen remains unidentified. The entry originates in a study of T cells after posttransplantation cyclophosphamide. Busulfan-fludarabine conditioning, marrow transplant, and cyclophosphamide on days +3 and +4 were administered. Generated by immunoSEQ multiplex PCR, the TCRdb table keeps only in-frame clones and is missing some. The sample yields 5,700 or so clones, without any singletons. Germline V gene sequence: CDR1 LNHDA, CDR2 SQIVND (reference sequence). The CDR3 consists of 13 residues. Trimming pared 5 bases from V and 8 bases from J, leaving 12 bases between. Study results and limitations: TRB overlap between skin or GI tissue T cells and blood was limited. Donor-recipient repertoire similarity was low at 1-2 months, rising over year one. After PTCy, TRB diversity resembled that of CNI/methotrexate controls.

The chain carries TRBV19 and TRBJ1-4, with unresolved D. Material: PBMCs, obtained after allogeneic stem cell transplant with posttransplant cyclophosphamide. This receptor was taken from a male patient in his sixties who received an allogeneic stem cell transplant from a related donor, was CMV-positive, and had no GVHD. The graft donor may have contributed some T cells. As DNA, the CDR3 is TGTGCCAGTAGTGGCGGTATTAGCGAAAAACTGTTTTTT. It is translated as CASSGGISEKLFF.